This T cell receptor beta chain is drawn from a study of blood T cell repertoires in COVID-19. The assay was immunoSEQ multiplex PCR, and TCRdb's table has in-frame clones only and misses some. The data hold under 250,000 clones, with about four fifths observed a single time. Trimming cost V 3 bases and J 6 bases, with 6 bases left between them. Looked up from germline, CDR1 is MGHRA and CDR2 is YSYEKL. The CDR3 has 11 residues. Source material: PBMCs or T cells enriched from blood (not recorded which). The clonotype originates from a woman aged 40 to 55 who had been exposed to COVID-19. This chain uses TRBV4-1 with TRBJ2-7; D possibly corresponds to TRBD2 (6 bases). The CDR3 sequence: CASSHGSEQYF. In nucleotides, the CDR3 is TGCGCCAGCAGCCACGGGAGCGAGCAGTACTTC.